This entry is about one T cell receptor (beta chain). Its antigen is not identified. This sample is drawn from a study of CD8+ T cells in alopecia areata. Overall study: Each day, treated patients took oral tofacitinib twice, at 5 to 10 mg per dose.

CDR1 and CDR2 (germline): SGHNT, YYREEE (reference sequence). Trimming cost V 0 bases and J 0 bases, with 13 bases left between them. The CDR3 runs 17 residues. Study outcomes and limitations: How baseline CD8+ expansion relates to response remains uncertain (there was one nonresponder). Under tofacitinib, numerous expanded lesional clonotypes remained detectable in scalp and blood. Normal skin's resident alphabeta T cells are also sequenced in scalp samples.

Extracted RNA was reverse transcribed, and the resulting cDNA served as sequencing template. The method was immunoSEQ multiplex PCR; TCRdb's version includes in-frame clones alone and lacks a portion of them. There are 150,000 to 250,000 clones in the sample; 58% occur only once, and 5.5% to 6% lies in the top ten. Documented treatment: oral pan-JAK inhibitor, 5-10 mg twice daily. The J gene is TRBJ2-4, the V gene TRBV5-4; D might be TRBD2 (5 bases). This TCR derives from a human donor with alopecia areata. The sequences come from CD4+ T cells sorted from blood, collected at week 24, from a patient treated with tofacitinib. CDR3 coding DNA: TGTGCCAGCAGCTTGGCGGGGAAGGCTCAAGCCAAAAACATTCAGTACTTC. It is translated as CASSLAGKAQAKNIQYF.